These 14 T cell receptor beta chains share one sample of origin, sequenced in a study of T-cell reconstitution after alpha-beta-depleted transplantation in children. Using unique molecular identifiers, the investigators prepared the TCRbeta library. TCRdb re-analysed the PCR reads in MiXCR, keeping a single row per CDR3 protein. The repertoire holds under 850,000 distinct CDR3 sequences, with 10% to 15% as singletons. This material consisted of PBMCs, taken before TCRalphabeta/CD19-depleted stem cell transplant. The origin of the receptors is a girl aged 2 to 9 with congenital amegakaryocytic thrombocytopenia, due to receive a stem cell transplant.

This sequence joins TRBV7-8 and TRBJ2-6; D could derive from TRBD1 or TRBD2 (6 bases each). The CDR3 consists of 18 residues. Germline V gene data show CDR1 as SGHVS and CDR2 as FQNEAQ. V was pared by 1 base and J by 2 bases, with 15 bases between. CDR3 sequence reads: CASSLEYRDLTGANVLTF. CDR3 in DNA: TGTGCCAGCAGCTTAGAGTACAGGGACTTGACTGGGGCCAACGTCCTGACTTTC.

The CDR3 DNA is TGTGCCAGCAGCTGGCGGGGACAGACAAATCAGCCCCAGCATTTT. As protein: CASSWRGQTNQPQHF. The chain joins TRBV7-6 to TRBJ1-5; 7 bases line up with TRBD1. V was clipped by 4 bases and J by 4 bases; unmatched bases: 7. This CDR3 is 15 amino acids long. CDR1 and CDR2 (germline): SGHVS, FNYEAQ.

This clonotype was found many times. CDR3 region: CAISGDSDRGEAFF. The CDR3 coding sequence is TGTGCCATCAGTGGGGACTCCGACAGGGGTGAAGCTTTCTTT. J is TRBJ1-1 and V is TRBV10-3; 8 nucleotides align to TRBD1. From germline, CDR1 is ENHRY and CDR2 SYGVKD. This CDR3 has 14 amino acids. Unmatched junction bases numbered 8, after V lost 4 bases and J lost 7 bases.

J is TRBJ1-6 and V is TRBV5-1; D remains unclear. The CDR3 runs 13 residues. The germline V gene has CDR1 SGHRS and CDR2 YFSETQ. The germline V and J ends were trimmed by 1 base and 8 bases, with 7 bases remaining between them. In DNA form, the CDR3 reads TGCGCCAGCAGCTTGCAGAAGGATTCACCCCTCCACTTT. As protein: CASSLQKDSPLHF. Complete variable domain (other parts from reference TRBV5-1 and TRBJ1-6): KAGVTQTPRYLIKTRGQQVTLSCSPISGHRSVSWYQQTPGQGLQFLFEYFSETQRNKGNFPGRFSGRQFSNSRSEMNVSTLELGDSALYLCASSLQKDSPLHFGNGTRLTVT.

This clonotype has a handful of counts. The genes are TRBV5-1 and TRBJ2-1, with 13 bases identical to TRBD2. The CDR3 has 14 residues. Germline CDR1 reads SGHRS; CDR2 reads YFSETQ. J was trimmed by 6 bases and V by 8 bases; bases with no gene match: 5. The CDR3 coding sequence is TGCGCCAGTCAACGGACTAGCGGGAGCAATGAGCAGTTCTTC. Protein: CASQRTSGSNEQFF.

This chain uses TRBV7-2 with TRBJ1-2; possible D gene TRBD1, 5 bases. V dropped 5 bases and J dropped 2 bases, with 18 bases sitting between them. This CDR3 is 16 amino acids long. Germline CDR1 reads SGHTA; CDR2 reads FQGNSA. Here the CDR3 reads CASSTHSGGGNYGYTF. The CDR3 DNA is TGTGCCAGCAGCACTCACAGCGGGGGTGGGAACTATGGCTACACCTTC. The variable domain in full, completed from reference TRBV7-2 and TRBJ1-2, reads GAGVSQSPSNKVTEKGKDVELRCDPISGHTALYWYRQSLGQGLEFLIYFQGNSAPDKSGLPSDRFSAERTGGSVSTLTIQRTQQEDSAVYLCASSTHSGGGNYGYTFGSGTRLTVV.

Many counts were recorded for this clonotype. The rearrangement uses TRBV29-1 and TRBJ2-1; D gene ambiguous. Germline CDR1 and CDR2: SQVTM and ANQGSEA. The CDR3 sequence is 12 residues long. V lost 4 bases and J 7 bases, leaving 11 bases between the germline ends. The CDR3 here is CSVGEGKNEQFF. DNA for the CDR3: TGCAGCGTTGGCGAAGGGAAGAATGAGCAGTTCTTC.

In its sample, this clonotype was seen a few times. The J gene is TRBJ2-2, the V gene TRBV2; D call uncertain. V was trimmed by 4 bases and J by 4 bases, leaving 13 bases between them. Germline V gene lookup returns CDR1 SNHLY and CDR2 FYNNEI. The CDR3 covers 15 residues. CDR3 nucleotide sequence: TGTGCCAGCAGTGGAGATAGGGTAATCACCGGGGAGCTGTTTTTT. Amino acids: CASSGDRVITGELFF.

This clonotype was detected only once. The chain combines TRBV5-1 with TRBJ2-1; TRBD2 matches 7 bases. The CDR3 runs to 15 residues. The germline CDR1 and CDR2 sequences are SGHRS and YFSETQ. V lost 4 bases and J lost 2; bases outside the gene matches: 6. Here the CDR3 reads CASSPPAGAYNEQFF. The CDR3 DNA sequence: TGCGCCAGCAGCCCCCCGGCGGGAGCCTACAATGAGCAGTTCTTC. Looking up the rest from reference TRBV5-1 and TRBJ2-1 gives the full variable domain: KAGVTQTPRYLIKTRGQQVTLSCSPISGHRSVSWYQQTPGQGLQFLFEYFSETQRNKGNFPGRFSGRQFSNSRSEMNVSTLELGDSALYLCASSPPAGAYNEQFFGPGTRLTVL.

This clonotype was counted ten times or more. This chain connects TRBV11-1 to TRBJ1-1, with D perhaps matching TRBD1 (6 bases). V lost 0 bases to trimming and J lost 7 bases, with 24 bases between them. Germline lookup yields CDR1 SGHAT and CDR2 FQDESV (reference sequence). The CDR3 runs to 18 residues. The CDR3 sequence is CASSLAKGDTGKLNEAFF. The DNA of the CDR3 is TGTGCCAGCAGCTTAGCTAAAGGGGATACAGGGAAACTTAATGAAGCTTTCTTT.

With respect to this clonotype: A single base separates this from a much larger clone, so it may be a read error. The chain is built from TRBV20-1 and TRBJ2-7; 9 nucleotides match TRBD1. The V gene's germline CDR1 is DFQATT and CDR2 SNEGSKA (reference sequence). CDR3 size: 15 residues. With V trimmed by 1 base and J by 5 bases, 9 bases remained unmatched. CDR3 region: CSARGQEDRGNEQYF. CDR3 bases: TGCAGTGCTAGAGGACAGGAGGACAGGGGAAACGAGCAGTACTTC.

This clonotype was detected many times. V usage is TRBV5-6 and J usage is TRBJ2-1; D is undetermined. The V gene lost 5 bases and the J gene lost 4 bases, with 16 bases spanning the gap. CDR1 and CDR2 from the germline V gene are SGHDT and YYEEEE. This CDR3 region has 15 residues. The CDR3 bases are TGTGCCAGCAGGGTCGCGTACTTTTCTTACAATGAGCAGTTCTTC. The encoded protein is CASRVAYFSYNEQFF.

In nucleotides, the CDR3 is TGTGCCAGCAGATCTCATCAGGGGCACAATCAGCCCCAGCATTTT. Encoded protein: CASRSHQGHNQPQHF. The rearrangement links TRBV28 to TRBJ1-5; TRBD1 is a possible D gene (6 bases). The V end was cut by 6 bases, the J end by 3 bases, with 15 bases between. Germline CDR1 and CDR2: MDHEN and SYDVKM. The CDR3 runs 15 residues.

This clonotype was counted many times. V usage is TRBV29-1 and J usage is TRBJ2-7; 9 nucleotides match TRBD1. The CDR3 spans 15 residues. Looked up from germline, CDR1 is SQVTM and CDR2 is ANQGSEA. With 4 bases clipped from V and 3 bases from J, the junction kept 10 bases outside the gene matches. The CDR3 spells CSVAGTGRPNYEQYF. Written as DNA, the CDR3 is TGCAGCGTTGCCGGGACAGGGCGGCCAAACTACGAGCAGTACTTC.